This T cell receptor beta chain originates from a study of OX40 agonist ivuxolimab in advanced cancers. Study details: From 23 to 79 years was the age range, with a mean of roughly 59 years, and about 83% were male. It was permissible to have had prior anti-PD-1, anti-PD-L1 or anti-CTLA-4 therapy, and over 35% had some.

Broader study findings: The CD4+ and CD8+ T cells in the blood had expanded clonally by week 6 at 0.1 to 3.0 mg/kg. Partly responding patients at 0.1-3.0 mg/kg showed some of the smallest clonal expansion.

Regarding this clone: Its antigen is still unknown.

Germline lookup yields CDR1 LGHNA and CDR2 YNFKEQ. The CDR3 covers 13 residues. V dropped 3 bases and J dropped 9; count of bases not matched to a gene: 6. TCRdb keeps only in-frame clones here, not all; method: immunoSEQ multiplex PCR. This table holds around 84,000 clones, roughly 90% found once. The TCR was taken from an adult with an advanced solid tumor such as melanoma, head and neck, liver or kidney cancer. The chain combines TRBV4-2 with TRBJ2-7; TRBD2 matches at 9 bases. Sequencing was performed on CD4+ or CD8+ T cells sorted from blood, taken in a trial of the OX40 agonist ivuxolimab. The CDR3 here is CASSQAGGSGQYF. The CDR3 DNA reads as TGTGCCAGCAGCCAGGCGGGGGGGAGTGGGCAGTACTTC.